These 27 T cell receptor beta chains originate from one sample sequenced in a study of technical replicates of blood from a handful of donors. Profiling relied on immunoSEQ multiplex PCR, and the TCRdb table lists in-frame clones only, not all of them. This table has roughly 100,000 clones, 95% appearing once. The sequencing sample was made of T cells isolated from PBMCs. The receptors originated from a human donor in good health.

The chain is built from TRBV6-1 and TRBJ1-5; the D is unclear. The length of the CDR3 is 14 residues. V was trimmed by 4 bases and J by 1 base, leaving 8 bases between them. Per the germline V gene, CDR1 is MNHNS and CDR2 is SASEGT. CDR3 amino acids: CASSVMTSNQPQHF. The CDR3 region has the DNA TGTGCCAGCAGTGTTATGACAAGCAATCAGCCCCAGCATTTT.

The V call is TRBV5-6, the J call TRBJ1-3, with TRBD1 matching over 10 bases. After removal of 4 bases from V and 0 bases from J, the junction contained 10 bases not matched to a gene. CDR3 length equals 18 residues. Germline V gene sequence: CDR1 SGHDT, CDR2 YYEEEE. The CDR3 DNA reads TGTGCCAGCAGCAAATTCGGGACAGGGGTCCTCTCTGGAAACACCATATATTTT. Protein sequence: CASSKFGTGVLSGNTIYF.

The genes are TRBV15 and TRBJ2-1; no firm D call. Germline CDR1 reads LNHNV; CDR2 reads YYDKDF (reference sequence). The CDR3 extends over 15 amino acids. The V end was cut by 1 base, the J end by 3 bases, with 10 bases between. Here the CDR3 DNA reads TGTGCCACCAGCAGAGGAGCTCTTTTCTACAATGAGCAGTTCTTC. Translating it yields CATSRGALFYNEQFF. Complete variable domain (other parts from reference TRBV15 and TRBJ2-1): DAMVIQNPRYQVTQFGKPVTLSCSQTLNHNVMYWYQQKSSQAPKLLFHYYDKDFNNEADTPDNFQSRRPNTSFCFLDIRSPGLGDTAMYLCATSRGALFYNEQFFGPGTRLTVL.

The chain carries TRBV10-3 and TRBJ1-1; TRBD1 might be the D (6 bases). CDR1 and CDR2 (germline): ENHRY, SYGVKD. The CDR3 loop spans 13 amino acids. The V end lost 6 bases, the J end lost 5 bases, and 13 bases lay between the germline ends. In nucleotides, the CDR3 is TGTGCCATCAGCCTAGGGGGGGAGACTGAAGCTTTCTTT. Protein: CAISLGGETEAFF.

The CDR3 is CATAPGIGQPQHF. DNA of the CDR3: TGTGCCACTGCCCCAGGGATTGGTCAGCCCCAGCATTTT. This chain links TRBV2 with TRBJ1-5; tentatively, D is TRBD1 (5 bases). The length of the CDR3 is 13 residues. The V gene lost 10 bases and the J gene lost 6 bases, with 16 bases spanning the gap. Germline V gene lookup returns CDR1 SNHLY and CDR2 FYNNEI.

The rearrangement links TRBV7-3 to TRBJ2-1; TRBD2 aligns across 7 bases. CDR3 length equals 14 residues. V lost 5 bases, J lost 7 bases, and 8 bases stayed unmatched. Germline V lookup: CDR1 SGHTA, CDR2 FQGTGA. The chain's CDR3 is CASSPSGTGNEQFF. For the CDR3, the DNA is TGTGCCAGCAGCCCAAGCGGGACCGGGAATGAGCAGTTCTTC.

This rearrangement joins TRBV19 to TRBJ2-7; possible D gene TRBD2, 6 bases. CDR3 size: 13 residues. Germline CDR1 is LNHDA and CDR2 is SQIVND (reference sequence). Trimming pared 5 bases from V and 2 bases from J, leaving 10 bases between. The CDR3 sequence: CASSAGLPYEQYF. As DNA, the CDR3 is TGTGCCAGTAGTGCGGGACTTCCCTACGAGCAGTACTTC.

This rearrangement joins TRBV6-6 to TRBJ2-1, with 11 bases fitting TRBD2. The CDR3 sequence is 16 residues long. Germline trimming cut 4 bases from V and 5 bases from J; bases unmatched to any gene: 7. Germline-derived CDR1 and CDR2 are MNHNY and SVGAGI (reference sequence). CDR3 sequence reads: CASSLIAGGAHNEQFF. For the CDR3, the DNA is TGTGCCAGCAGTTTGATAGCGGGAGGGGCTCACAATGAGCAGTTCTTC.

The rearrangement links TRBV2 to TRBJ2-1; 7 bases line up with TRBD2. This CDR3 spans 17 amino acids. From germline, CDR1 is SNHLY and CDR2 FYNNEI. After removal of 6 bases from V and 0 bases from J, the junction contained 11 bases not matched to a gene. This CDR3 reads CASRTFPGTTSYNEQFF. CDR3 sequence (DNA): TGTGCCAGCAGGACGTTTCCCGGGACTACCTCCTACAATGAGCAGTTCTTC.

The genes are TRBV7-8 and TRBJ1-5; the D is unclear. The germline V and J ends were trimmed by 5 bases and 7 bases, with 12 bases remaining between them. The CDR3 extends over 13 amino acids. Germline V gives CDR1 SGHVS, CDR2 FQNEAQ. In DNA, the CDR3 is TGTGCCAGCAGCCCCAGCTGGGAGCAGCCCCAGCATTTT. Translating it yields CASSPSWEQPQHF.

This chain joins TRBV29-1 and TRBJ1-2, with 7 bases identical to TRBD1. V was clipped by 3 bases and J by 6 bases; unmatched bases: 10. The germline V gene encodes CDR1 SQVTM and CDR2 ANQGSEA. The CDR3 sequence is 14 residues long. Here the CDR3 DNA reads TGCAGCGTTGATATCCGACAGGGAAGAGATGGCTACACCTTC. It encodes CSVDIRQGRDGYTF.

The genes are TRBV27 and TRBJ2-3; 11 bases are a match to TRBD2. The CDR3 totals 18 residues. Germline lookup yields CDR1 MNHEY and CDR2 SMNVEV (reference sequence). V lost 3 bases, J lost 0 bases, and 8 bases stayed unmatched. The CDR3 DNA reads as TGTGCCAGCAGTTTGGGACTAGCGGATCTCTCTAGCACAGATACGCAGTATTTT. As protein: CASSLGLADLSSTDTQYF.

The chain is built from TRBV28 and TRBJ1-2, with 8 bases matching TRBD1. The germline V gene has CDR1 MDHEN and CDR2 SYDVKM. The CDR3 extends over 15 amino acids. Trimming removed 4 bases from V and 4 bases from J; junction bases left unmatched: 8. The CDR3 DNA is TGTGCCAGCAGTTCCTCTACCAGGGGGCTCTATGGCTACACCTTC. Translation gives CASSSSTRGLYGYTF.

The rearrangement joins TRBV5-1 to TRBJ2-3; TRBD1 agrees at 8 bases. Germline-derived CDR1 and CDR2 are SGHRS and YFSETQ. The V segment lost 6 bases and the J segment 5 bases; nucleotides outside the gene matches: 8. The CDR3 spans 14 residues. CDR3 DNA: TGCGCCAGCACCCAGACAGGGGCCGAAGATACGCAGTATTTT. Amino acids: CASTQTGAEDTQYF.

The CDR3 nucleotides read TGTGCCAGTAGTATAGGGGGGACAGGAGCGAACACTGAAGCTTTCTTT. It specifies CASSIGGTGANTEAFF. This rearrangement joins TRBV19 to TRBJ1-1; 8 bases are a match to TRBD1. CDR1 is LNHDA, CDR2 SQIVND, per germline (reference sequence). This CDR3 is 16 amino acids long. V was pared by 1 base and J by 1 base, with 5 bases of the junction left unmatched.

The V call is TRBV11-2, the J call TRBJ2-5; 10 bases fit TRBD1. This CDR3 has 14 amino acids. Germline CDR1 and CDR2: SGHAT and FQNNGV. Unmatched junction bases numbered 4, after V lost 5 bases and J lost 4 bases. CDR3 residues: CASSPRTGGETQYF. CDR3 in DNA: TGTGCCAGCAGCCCACGGACAGGGGGAGAGACCCAGTACTTC.

The CDR3 spells CATSKEGAYGYTF. CDR3 in DNA: TGTGCCACCAGCAAAGAAGGAGCCTATGGCTACACCTTC. This rearrangement joins TRBV15 to TRBJ1-2; the D is unclear. Germline lookup yields CDR1 LNHNV and CDR2 YYDKDF (reference sequence). There are 13 residues in the CDR3. V was pared by 4 bases and J by 4 bases, with 10 bases between.

The V gene is TRBV4-1, the J gene TRBJ1-5, with a possible D match to TRBD1 (6 bases). Germline lookup yields CDR1 MGHRA and CDR2 YSYEKL. Trimming cost V 8 bases and J 0 bases, with 11 bases left between them. The CDR3 spans 14 residues. In DNA, the CDR3 is TGCGCCAGCTCACAGGGATATAGCAATCAGCCCCAGCATTTT. Encoded protein: CASSQGYSNQPQHF.

The chain links TRBV29-1 to TRBJ1-4; D possibly corresponds to TRBD1 (5 bases). This CDR3 region has 13 residues. Germline CDR1 SQVTM, CDR2 ANQGSEA. V was trimmed by 4 bases and J by 3 bases, leaving 9 bases between them. CDR3 in amino acids: CSVVDTSNEKLFF. The CDR3 region has the DNA TGCAGCGTTGTGGACACATCTAATGAAAAACTGTTTTTT. Combining the CDR3 with reference TRBV29-1 and TRBJ1-4 gives the whole variable domain SAVISQKPSRDICQRGTSLTIQCQVDSQVTMMFWYRQQPGQSLTLIATANQGSEATYESGFVIDKFPISRPNLTFSTLTVSNMSPEDSSIYLCSVVDTSNEKLFFGSGTQLSVL.

Points on this clone: The junction does not match germline at one end; this may be a read error. The V call is TRBV7-7, the J call TRBJ2-2; weak D call: TRBD2 (5 bases). The CDR3 is 16 amino acids. The germline gives CDR1 SSHAT, CDR2 FNYEAQ (reference sequence). CDR3 sequence (DNA): TGTGCTAGCAGCTTTTTTGCGGGCCCGAACACCGGGGAGCTGTTTTTT. Translation: CASSFFAGPNTGELFF.

This chain links TRBV28 with TRBJ2-1, with a tentative D call TRBD1 (5 bases). This CDR3 region has 13 residues. Germline V CDR1 and CDR2: MDHEN, SYDVKM. V was clipped by 7 bases and J by 6 bases, with 13 bases between them. CDR3 in amino acids: CASKGPRINEQFF. In DNA, the CDR3 is TGTGCCAGCAAGGGGCCACGGATCAATGAGCAGTTCTTC.

The rearrangement uses TRBV28 and TRBJ1-1; D is ambiguous. With 1 base removed from V and 1 base from J, the gap between germline ends came to 7 bases. This CDR3 contains 14 residues. CDR1 MDHEN and CDR2 SYDVKM come from the germline V gene. As DNA, the CDR3 is TGTGCCAGCAGTTTATCCACGGGGAACACTGAAGCTTTCTTT. Amino acid sequence: CASSLSTGNTEAFF.

The genes are TRBV6-1 and TRBJ2-3; D not resolved. Germline values: CDR1 MNHNS, CDR2 SASEGT. With 2 bases removed from V and 5 bases from J, the gap between germline ends came to 8 bases. The CDR3 consists of 13 residues. This CDR3 reads CASSELFRDTQYF. The CDR3 nucleotides are TGTGCCAGCAGTGAACTTTTTAGAGATACGCAGTATTTT.

The rearrangement links TRBV6-6 to TRBJ1-5; tentatively, D is TRBD1 (6 bases). Between the trimmed V and J ends, which lost 7 bases and 3 bases, there was a span of 13 bases. The CDR3 sequence is 14 residues long. Germline V gene data show CDR1 as MNHNY and CDR2 as SVGAGI (reference sequence). The CDR3 DNA is TGTGCCAGCACCGTAGACAGGTACAATCAGCCCCAGCATTTT. The encoded protein is CASTVDRYNQPQHF.

The rearrangement uses TRBV30 and TRBJ1-1; TRBD1 aligns across 7 bases. Germline V CDR1 and CDR2: GTSNPN, SVGIG (reference sequence). V was clipped by 3 bases and J by 10 bases; unmatched bases: 8. The CDR3 totals 12 residues. The CDR3 DNA is TGTGCCTGGAGAGGTTTGGCAGGGGGAGCTTTCTTT. Translation gives CAWRGLAGGAFF.

This clone came up once. V gene TRBV6-1 combines with J gene TRBJ1-6; D may be TRBD1 (6 bases). Trimming pared 3 bases from V and 0 bases from J, leaving 9 bases between. The CDR3 length is 16 residues. Germline-derived CDR1 and CDR2 are MNHNS and SASEGT. For the CDR3, the DNA is TGTGCCAGCAGTGACCAGGGGAGCTCCTATAATTCACCCCTCCACTTT. The encoded protein is CASSDQGSSYNSPLHF.

The V gene is TRBV2, the J gene TRBJ2-7, with TRBD2 matching 7 bases. The CDR3 length is 15 residues. Germline-derived CDR1 and CDR2 are SNHLY and FYNNEI. The V segment lost 6 bases and the J segment 4 bases; nucleotides outside the gene matches: 12. The chain's CDR3 is CASSAGRETGYEQYF. As DNA, the CDR3 is TGTGCCAGCAGCGCCGGGCGGGAGACGGGTTACGAGCAGTACTTC. Drawing the rest from reference TRBV2 and TRBJ2-7, the complete variable domain is EPEVTQTPSHQVTQMGQEVILRCVPISNHLYFYWYRQILGQKVEFLVSFYNNEISEKSEIFDDQFSVERPDGSNFTLKIRSTKLEDSAMYFCASSAGRETGYEQYFGPGTRLTVT.